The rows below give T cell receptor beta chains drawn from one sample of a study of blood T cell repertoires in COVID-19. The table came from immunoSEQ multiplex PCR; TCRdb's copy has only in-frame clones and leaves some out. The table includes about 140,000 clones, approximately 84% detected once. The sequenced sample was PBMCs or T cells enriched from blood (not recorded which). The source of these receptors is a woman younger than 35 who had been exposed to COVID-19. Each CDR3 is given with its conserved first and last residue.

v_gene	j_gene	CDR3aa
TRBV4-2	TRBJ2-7	CASSQEVVRYEQYF
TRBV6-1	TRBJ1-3	CASSDLQGLGGNTIYF
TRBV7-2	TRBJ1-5	CASSSTGYNQPQHF
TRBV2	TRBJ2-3	CASRPTSGPQYF
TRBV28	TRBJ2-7	CASSSWTSDSYEQYF
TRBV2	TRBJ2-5	CASSYRGRETQYF
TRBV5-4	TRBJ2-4	CASSLGGGAKNIQYF
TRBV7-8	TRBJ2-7	CASSDGVGALEQYF
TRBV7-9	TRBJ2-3	CASSLTGQLPLYTQYF
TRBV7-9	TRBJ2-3	CASSLAESTDTQYF
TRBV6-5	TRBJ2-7	CASSYSGQPSYEQYF
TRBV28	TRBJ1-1	CASSFFIPGGQGGTEAFF
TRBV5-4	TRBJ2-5	CASSYRGPGETQYF
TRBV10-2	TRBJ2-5	CASSELAGGEETQYF
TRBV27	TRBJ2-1	CASGQGANRQFF
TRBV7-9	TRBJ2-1	CASSRRTPGNEQFF
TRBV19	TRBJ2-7	CASSIDPGSAREQYF
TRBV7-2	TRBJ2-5	CASSLLAGGPRETQYF
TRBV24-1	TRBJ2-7	CATSGQGNYEQYF
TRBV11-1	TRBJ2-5	CASSLSSGIQETQYF
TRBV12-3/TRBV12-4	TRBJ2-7	CASNSGEAYEQYF
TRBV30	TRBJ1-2	CAWSVLGQGFYGYTF
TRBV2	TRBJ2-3	CASRGLSTDTQYF
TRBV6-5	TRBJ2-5	CASRTGVETQYF
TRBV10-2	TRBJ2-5	CASSEDRGVGTQYF
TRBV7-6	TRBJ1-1	CASSPGKQALNTEAFF
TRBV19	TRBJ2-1	CASSRTSGSYNEQFF
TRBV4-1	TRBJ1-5	CASSQDGAFNQPQHF
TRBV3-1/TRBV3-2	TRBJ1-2	CASSPTGGDYGYTF
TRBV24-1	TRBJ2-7	CATSDWPMGGRFSYEQYF
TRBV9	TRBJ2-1	CASSQSGSSYNEQFF
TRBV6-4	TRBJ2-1	CASSDRAGSYNEQFF
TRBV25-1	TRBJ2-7	CASSPLERQGYEQYF
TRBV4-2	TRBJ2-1	CASSQEEASYNEQFF
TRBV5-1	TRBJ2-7	CASSSTSVSHREQYF
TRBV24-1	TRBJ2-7	CATRKTRSYEQYF
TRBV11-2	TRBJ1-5	CASSPDRVGNQPQHF
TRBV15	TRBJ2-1	CATSSHMGLAGVGEQFF
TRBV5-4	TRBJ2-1	CASSLESLSINEQFF
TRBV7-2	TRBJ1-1	CASSPGLLNTEAFF
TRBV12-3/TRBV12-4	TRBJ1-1	CASSLTGGGEAFF
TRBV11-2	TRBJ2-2	CASSLDVRAGELFF